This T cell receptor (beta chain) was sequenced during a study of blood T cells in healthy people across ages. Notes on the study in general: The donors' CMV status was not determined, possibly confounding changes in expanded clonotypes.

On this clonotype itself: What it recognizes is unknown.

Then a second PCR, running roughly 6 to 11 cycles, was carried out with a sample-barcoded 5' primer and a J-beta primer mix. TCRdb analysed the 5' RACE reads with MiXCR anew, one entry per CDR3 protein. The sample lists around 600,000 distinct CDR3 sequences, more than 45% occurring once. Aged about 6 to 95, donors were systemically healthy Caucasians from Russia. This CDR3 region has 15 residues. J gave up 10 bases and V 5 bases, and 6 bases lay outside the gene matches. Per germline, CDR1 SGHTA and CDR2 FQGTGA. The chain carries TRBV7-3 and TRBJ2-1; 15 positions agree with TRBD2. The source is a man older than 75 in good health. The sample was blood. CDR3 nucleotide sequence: TGTGCCAGCAGCAGGACTAGCGGGAGGGGAAACGAGCAGTTCTTC. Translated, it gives CASSRTSGRGNEQFF.